The next 19 T cell receptor beta chains were all read from a single sample in a study of T cells in Graves' hyperthyroidism and ophthalmopathy. RNA transcripts were the template for amplifying TCR beta CDR3 regions. Carried out on the TCR CDR3, a first-round RT-PCR used the HTBI primer set. TCRdb re-called the multiplex PCR reads with MiXCR, one entry per CDR3 protein. The data contain hundreds of thousands of distinct CDR3 sequences, approximately 36% of them seen just once; the ten biggest clones take up less than 35%. The sequencing input was blood. All receptors derive from a woman aged 40 to 50 with Graves' hyperthyroidism.

Comment on this clonotype: A read error may produce the germline difference seen at one junction end. The rearrangement links TRBV10-3 to TRBJ2-2; D may correspond to TRBD1 or TRBD2 (5 bases each). This CDR3 has 16 amino acids. Germline V gene data show CDR1 as ENHRY and CDR2 as SYGVKD. The CDR3 reads CASSLWDAVMSGELFF. For the CDR3, the DNA is TGTGCCAGCAGTTTATGGGACGCGGTGATGTCCGGGGAGCTGTTTTTT.

V usage is TRBV6-5 and J usage is TRBJ1-2, with 10 nucleotides matching TRBD1. Germline V gives CDR1 MNHEY, CDR2 SVGAGI. The trim removed 6 bases at V and 7 bases at J, leaving 11 bases unmatched. The CDR3 covers 15 residues. Written as DNA, the CDR3 is TGTGCCAGCAGCCACGGAAGGACAGGGGGTGGTGGCTACACCTTC. Its translation is CASSHGRTGGGGYTF.

Comments on this clonotype: Its ends do not fully match the called genes, so a read error is possible. The rearrangement joins TRBV5-1 to TRBJ2-7; TRBD2 might be the D (6 bases). CDR3 size: 14 residues. Germline assignment: CDR1 SGHRS and CDR2 YFSETQ. CDR3 protein: CAWGTGLGDYEQYF. In DNA form, the CDR3 reads TGTGCCTGGGGTACGGGACTGGGTGACTACGAGCAGTACTTC.

The chain is built from TRBV20-1 and TRBJ1-1; D is possibly TRBD1 (5 bases). The CDR3 runs to 17 residues. Germline values: CDR1 DFQATT, CDR2 SNEGSKA (reference sequence). V was pared by 1 base and J by 1 base, with 19 bases between. The CDR3 DNA sequence: TGCAGTGCTAGAGCCCTAGCGGGGGGGGGAACGAACACTGAAGCTTTCTTT. Its protein is CSARALAGGGTNTEAFF.

This clonotype has only a few counts. The chain couples TRBV6-4 to TRBJ1-6, with 7 bases that match TRBD1. Trimming removed 5 bases from V and 10 bases from J; junction bases left unmatched: 17. This CDR3 contains 17 residues. From germline, CDR1 is MRHNA and CDR2 SNTAGT. CDR3 residues: CASSFPPSRQGRSPLHF. The DNA of the CDR3 is TGTGCCAGCAGTTTCCCCCCGTCGAGACAGGGAAGATCACCCCTCCACTTT.

This sequence joins TRBV20-1 and TRBJ2-7, with TRBD1 matching over 11 bases. With 6 bases clipped from V and 4 bases from J, the junction kept 5 bases outside the gene matches. CDR1 is DFQATT and CDR2 is SNEGSKA in the germline V gene (reference sequence). This CDR3 has 13 residues. Written as DNA, the CDR3 is TGCAGTGCCCCCGGACAGGGGGCATACGAGCAGTACTTC. Encoded protein: CSAPGQGAYEQYF.

This clonotype appeared many times. The CDR3: CASSQDLDTEAFF. The CDR3, as DNA: TGCGCCAGCAGCCAAGATTTGGACACTGAAGCTTTCTTT. The V call is TRBV4-1, the J call TRBJ1-1; D gene ambiguous. Germline CDR1 and CDR2: MGHRA and YSYEKL. The ends were cut back, 0 bases at V and 3 bases at J, with 5 bases in the middle. The CDR3 is made up of 13 amino acids.

The V gene is TRBV2, the J gene TRBJ2-2, with D possibly TRBD1 on 6 matching bases. CDR1 and CDR2 from the germline V gene are SNHLY and FYNNEI. V was trimmed by 5 bases and J by 3 bases, leaving 22 bases between them. The CDR3 is made up of 18 amino acids. For the CDR3, the DNA is TGTGCCAGCAGTTTATGGGTCGTTGGGGGCGTCGACACCGGGGAGCTGTTTTTT. It yields the protein CASSLWVVGGVDTGELFF.

CDR3 sequence (DNA): TGTGCCAGCAGCCCCGTCCGCTCTGGGGCCAACGTCCTGACTTTC. It yields the protein CASSPVRSGANVLTF. The chain carries TRBV12-3 or TRBV12-4 and TRBJ2-6; D not resolved. The CDR3 is 15 residues long. Between the trimmed V and J ends, which lost 6 bases and 0 bases, there was a span of 9 bases.

The chain combines TRBV7-9 with TRBJ2-7, with 11 bases matching TRBD1. The germline gives CDR1 SEHNR, CDR2 FQNEAQ (reference sequence). V lost 4 bases to trimming and J lost 4 bases; unmatched junction nucleotides: 6. This CDR3 spans 15 amino acids. CDR3 amino acids: CASSYWTGGEYEQYF. In nucleotides, the CDR3 is TGTGCCAGCAGCTACTGGACAGGGGGCGAGTACGAGCAGTACTTC.

The rearrangement uses TRBV7-2 and TRBJ2-3; D perhaps matches TRBD1 (5 bases). This CDR3 contains 15 residues. Trimming removed 3 bases from V and 2 bases from J, with 12 bases in between. CDR1 and CDR2 from the germline V gene are SGHTA and FQGNSA. The CDR3 DNA is TGTGCCAGCAGCTTGAAGGGGCGAAACACAGATACGCAGTATTTT. Translated, it gives CASSLKGRNTDTQYF.

Many counts were recorded for this clonotype. The chain combines TRBV10-3 with TRBJ2-5; the D gene is possibly TRBD1 (5 bases). V lost 10 bases and J lost 1, with 19 bases in between. This CDR3 region has 15 residues. Germline V gives CDR1 ENHRY, CDR2 SYGVKD. The CDR3 coding sequence is TGTGCCACCCAAAACCCCGCTAGGGGCCAAGAGACCCAGTACTTC. This encodes CATQNPARGQETQYF.

This sequence joins TRBV2 and TRBJ1-1; TRBD1 might be the D (5 bases). The CDR3 length is 14 residues. The V gene's germline CDR1 is SNHLY and CDR2 FYNNEI. V lost 2 bases and J 3 bases, leaving 10 bases between the germline ends. This CDR3 is CASSESGRDTEAFF. CDR3 DNA sequence: TGTGCCAGCAGTGAATCAGGGAGGGACACTGAAGCTTTCTTT.

This clonotype was seen a handful of times. This could be a read error, since a much larger clone is one nucleotide away. V and J are TRBV27 and TRBJ1-2; 10 bases align to TRBD1. V lost 4 bases, J lost 2 bases, and 1 base stayed unmatched. CDR1 and CDR2 from the germline V gene are MNHEY and SMNVEV (reference sequence). The CDR3 has 14 residues. The CDR3 DNA follows: TGTGCCAGCAGTTGGGGACAGGGGAACTATGGCTACACCTTC. This sequence encodes CASSWGQGNYGYTF.

In its sample, this clonotype was seen a few times. J is TRBJ2-7 and V is TRBV5-8; 7 nucleotides align to TRBD1. The CDR3 covers 14 residues. CDR1 and CDR2 (germline): SGHTS, YDEGEE. V lost 4 bases, J lost 3 bases, and 7 bases stayed unmatched. The CDR3 spells CASSTRGRNYEQYF. The CDR3 DNA sequence: TGTGCCAGCAGCACAAGGGGGCGAAACTACGAGCAGTACTTC. Using reference TRBV5-8 and TRBJ2-7 for the parts outside the CDR3, the full variable domain is EAGVTQSPTHLIKTRGQQATLRCSPISGHTSVYWYQQALGLGLQFLLWYDEGEERNRGNFPPRFSGRQFPNYSSELNVNALELEDSALYLCASSTRGRNYEQYFGPGTRLTVT.

The rearrangement uses TRBV11-1 and TRBJ1-2; perhaps TRBD1 as D (5 bases). The germline V and J ends were trimmed by 5 bases and 5 bases, with 33 bases remaining between them. Germline V gene sequence: CDR1 SGHAT, CDR2 FQDESV (reference sequence). CDR3 length equals 20 residues. CDR3 sequence (DNA): TGTGCCAGCAGCCATGGCGCAGGGAGTAATGTCCTCACCCGTCTATATGGCTACACCTTC. Translation gives CASSHGAGSNVLTRLYGYTF.

This clonotype has at least ten counts. The V gene is TRBV14, the J gene TRBJ1-6, with D maybe TRBD1 (5 bases). This CDR3 comprises 13 residues. Germline loops: CDR1 SGHDN, CDR2 FVKESK. V was pared by 8 bases and J by 7 bases, with 12 bases between. The CDR3 is CASQTEGNSPLHF. CDR3 DNA: TGTGCCAGCCAGACAGAGGGCAATTCACCCCTCCACTTT.

With regard to this clonotype: One junction end disagrees with the germline gene, perhaps due to a read error. The chain uses TRBV5-1 and TRBJ1-1, with a possible D match to TRBD1 (5 bases). The CDR3 sequence is 16 residues long. Germline V gene data show CDR1 as SGHRS and CDR2 as YFSETQ. The CDR3 DNA is TGTGCCAGCAGCTTGTTCGGGGGAGCCCTGGGCACTGAAGCTTTCTTT. Its translation is CASSLFGGALGTEAFF.

A word on this clonotype: Since a much larger clone is just one base distant, this may be a read error. The V and J genes are TRBV7-9 and TRBJ2-5, with 9 bases identical to TRBD1. CDR3 size: 16 residues. V gave up 5 bases and J gave up 3 bases; unmatched junction bases: 10. The V gene's germline CDR1 is SEHNR and CDR2 FQNEAQ (reference sequence). The CDR3 is CASSPKPGQGEETQYF. CDR3 DNA sequence: TGTGCCAGCAGCCCAAAACCGGGACAGGGAGAAGAGACCCAGTACTTC.